What follows is one TCR beta chain and its context. The data were taken from a study of OX40 agonist ivuxolimab in advanced cancers. For the study at large: Hepatocellular carcinoma, melanoma, renal cell or head and neck cancer occurred in dose-escalation patients. A male proportion of under 90% was recorded, with mean age about 62 years and range roughly 23 to 79.

TCRdb's table, derived via immunoSEQ multiplex PCR, lists solely in-frame clones and lacks some. The table lists 70,000 to 85,000 clones, around nine tenths of them singletons. The trim removed 6 bases at V and 0 bases at J, leaving 1 base unmatched. Germline CDR1 MNHNS, CDR2 SASEGT. This CDR3 is 13 amino acids long. This sample comprised CD4+ or CD8+ T cells sorted from blood, obtained in a trial of the OX40 agonist ivuxolimab. This receptor was obtained from an adult with an advanced solid tumor such as melanoma, head and neck, liver or kidney cancer. The chain is built from TRBV6-1 and TRBJ1-1; TRBD1 agrees at 7 bases. The CDR3 DNA is TGTGCCAGCAGGGGACAGATGAACACTGAAGCTTTCTTT. Translated: CASRGQMNTEAFF.